Listed below are T cell receptor beta chains from one sample, sequenced in a study of control samples from healthy donors and cancer patients. Sequencing was performed with immunoSEQ multiplex PCR; in TCRdb, only in-frame clones are kept and a portion is missing. The table has fewer than 200,000 clones, 90% seen once. Material: blood. Receptor source: a woman aged 45-65 years in good health. Both conserved end residues are part of each CDR3. A D gene is named only where the DNA matches it firmly. Rows give clone size only sometimes, using once, few, many, or a class for an expanded clone.

j_call | clone_size | d_call | v_call | cdr3_aa | cdr3_nt
TRBJ2-7 | . | TRBD1 | TRBV19 | CASSARTGESYEQYF | TGTGCCAGTAGTGCCCGGACAGGGGAATCCTACGAGCAGTACTTC
TRBJ2-1 | . | TRBD2 | TRBV5-5 | CASSFTSGTYNEQFF | TGTGCCAGCAGCTTTACTAGCGGGACCTACAATGAGCAGTTCTTC
TRBJ2-7 | . | TRBD2 | TRBV3-1/TRBV3-2 | CASSRPQREGLYEQYF | TGTGCCAGCAGCCGCCCACAGCGGGAGGGTCTCTACGAGCAGTACTTC
TRBJ2-2 | once | . | TRBV10-3 | CASTREQSNTGELFF | TGTGCCTCTACTCGGGAGCAGTCGAACACCGGGGAGCTGTTTTTT
TRBJ2-2 | . | TRBD2 | TRBV5-1 | CASSLSGSLSGELFF | TGCGCCAGCAGCCTTAGCGGGAGTTTGTCCGGGGAGCTGTTTTTT
TRBJ2-2 | once | TRBD2 | TRBV27 | CASRQFGTSGRANTGELFF | TGTGCCAGCAGACAATTCGGGACTAGCGGGAGAGCGAACACCGGGGAGCTGTTTTTT
TRBJ1-2 | . | . | TRBV28 | CASSLSAANYGYTF | TGTGCCAGCAGTTTATCGGCAGCTAACTATGGCTACACCTTC
TRBJ2-5 | . | . | TRBV18 | CASSGQIQETQYF | TGTGCCAGCTCAGGACAGATCCAAGAGACCCAGTACTTC
TRBJ1-1 | . | . | TRBV10-3 | CAISEARGGPEAFF | TGTGCCATCAGTGAAGCTAGGGGAGGGCCTGAAGCTTTCTTT
TRBJ2-5 | . | . | TRBV5-1 | CASKGQTAQETQYF | TGCGCCAGCAAAGGACAGACCGCTCAAGAGACCCAGTACTTC
TRBJ2-1 | once | TRBD1 | TRBV4-1 | CASNPGQGAYNEQFF | TGCGCCAGCAACCCGGGACAGGGGGCCTACAATGAGCAGTTCTTC
TRBJ2-7 | few | . | TRBV5-8 | CASSLQTAYEQYF | TGTGCCAGCAGCTTGCAGACAGCCTACGAGCAGTACTTC
TRBJ1-5 | . | TRBD1 | TRBV18 | CASSPDAPGQGGPYSNQPQHF | TGTGCCAGCTCACCCGACGCCCCGGGACAGGGGGGACCTTATAGCAATCAGCCCCAGCATTTT
TRBJ2-3 | . | . | TRBV21-1 | CASSRGTSGGSTDTQYF | TGTGCCAGCAGCAGGGGGACTAGCGGGGGAAGCACAGATACGCAGTATTTT
TRBJ2-7 | once | . | TRBV20-1 | CSAAGDYEQYF | TGCAGTGCCGCCGGGGACTACGAGCAGTACTTC
TRBJ1-4 | . | . | TRBV30 | CAWSRGEKLFF | TGTGCCTGGAGTAGGGGTGAAAAACTGTTTTTT
TRBJ1-4 | . | . | TRBV19 | CASSRGIPNEKLFF | TGTGCCAGTAGTAGGGGGATTCCCAATGAAAAACTGTTTTTT
TRBJ2-2 | . | TRBD1 | TRBV19 | CASSIRTGANTGELFF | TGTGCCAGTAGTATACGGACAGGAGCGAACACCGGGGAGCTGTTTTTT
TRBJ1-2 | few | . | TRBV5-1 | CASSPGVTHYTF | TGCGCCAGCAGCCCCGGGGTCACTCACTACACCTTC
TRBJ1-2 | . | . | TRBV10-3 | CAISAGYGYTF | TGTGCCATCTCGGCGGGATATGGCTACACCTTC
TRBJ2-5 | once | TRBD1 | TRBV5-6 | CASSLAGTAKETQYF | TGTGCCAGCAGCTTGGCCGGGACAGCAAAAGAGACCCAGTACTTC
TRBJ2-7 | few | TRBD1 | TRBV4-3 | CASSQIGRGFTYEQYF | TGCGCCAGCAGCCAAATCGGCAGGGGGTTTACCTACGAGCAGTACTTC
TRBJ2-2 | . | . | TRBV24-1 | CATSDLRSTGELFF | TGTGCCACCAGTGATTTGAGAAGTACCGGGGAGCTGTTTTTT
TRBJ1-2 | . | . | TRBV9 | CASSVDSGTASYTF | TGTGCCAGCAGCGTAGATTCGGGAACGGCCAGCTACACCTTC
TRBJ2-5 | . | TRBD1 | TRBV6-2/TRBV6-3 | CASSWTGQVAETQYF | TGTGCCAGCAGTTGGACCGGACAGGTAGCAGAGACCCAGTACTTC
TRBJ2-1 | . | TRBD2 | TRBV10-3 | CATGETSGQAEEQFF | TGTGCCACCGGGGAGACTAGCGGACAAGCGGAAGAGCAGTTCTTC
TRBJ2-5 | . | TRBD2 | TRBV9 | CASSGPAGGGETQYF | TGTGCCAGCAGCGGCCCGGCGGGGGGCGGTGAGACCCAGTACTTC
TRBJ1-4 | once | . | TRBV4-3 | CASSLQSATNEKLFF | TGCGCCAGCAGCCTACAGAGTGCAACTAATGAAAAACTGTTTTTT
TRBJ1-4 | . | . | TRBV29-1 | CSVASGSQNEKLFF | TGCAGCGTTGCATCCGGGTCACAGAATGAAAAACTGTTTTTT
TRBJ2-1 | . | . | TRBV7-9 | CASSRQRERLNEQFF | TGTGCCAGCAGCCGACAGCGCGAAAGACTCAATGAGCAGTTCTTC
TRBJ2-1 | . | TRBD1 | TRBV5-4 | CASSLPRGQNLNEQFF | TGTGCCAGCAGCTTACCTCGGGGACAGAACCTCAATGAGCAGTTCTTC
TRBJ1-5 | . | TRBD1 | TRBV19 | CASRQGSGQPQHF | TGTGCCAGTAGACAGGGGTCGGGTCAGCCCCAGCATTTT
TRBJ2-3 | . | . | TRBV18 | CASSTGSDTQYF | TGTGCCAGCTCAACGGGGTCTGATACGCAGTATTTT
TRBJ1-1 | . | . | TRBV28 | CASTSPVGISRREAFF | TGTGCCAGCACCTCCCCAGTAGGTATCTCTCGACGCGAAGCTTTCTTT
TRBJ2-7 | . | . | TRBV4-3 | CASSQEVPLYSYEQYF | TGCGCCAGCAGCCAAGAGGTCCCACTCTACTCCTACGAGCAGTACTTC
TRBJ2-1 | . | . | TRBV25-1 | CASTPRWAGEQFF | TGTGCCAGCACCCCAAGATGGGCGGGAGAGCAGTTCTTC
TRBJ2-7 | . | . | TRBV20-1 | CSVRVSYEQYF | TGCAGTGTAAGGGTCTCCTACGAGCAGTACTTC
TRBJ2-1 | once | . | TRBV24-1 | CATSDVRGSYNEQFF | TGTGCCACCAGTGATGTCAGGGGCTCCTACAATGAGCAGTTCTTC
TRBJ1-1 | . | . | TRBV19 | CASSIPWTDQHTEAFF | TGTGCCAGTAGTATACCCTGGACAGACCAACACACTGAAGCTTTCTTT
TRBJ2-7 | . | TRBD2 | TRBV3-1/TRBV3-2 | CASSLGTSGIYEQYF | TGTGCCAGCAGCCTGGGGACTAGCGGGATCTACGAGCAGTACTTC
TRBJ2-1 | . | TRBD2 | TRBV7-9 | CASSPRLAGVIDEQFF | TGTGCCAGCAGCCCTAGATTAGCGGGAGTTATAGATGAGCAGTTCTTC
TRBJ1-1 | . | . | TRBV7-3 | CASSLRGGTEAFF | TGTGCCAGCAGCTTAAGAGGGGGGACTGAAGCTTTCTTT
TRBJ2-1 | . | . | TRBV5-1 | CASSPGAANNEQFF | TGCGCCAGCAGCCCGGGGGCAGCAAACAATGAGCAGTTCTTC
TRBJ1-4 | . | . | TRBV7-2 | CASSYWTEKLFF | TGTGCCAGCAGCTACTGGACGGAAAAACTGTTTTTT
TRBJ2-6 | . | . | TRBV6-2/TRBV6-3 | CASSDPPGANVLTF | TGTGCCAGCAGCGATCCCCCTGGGGCCAACGTCCTGACTTTC
TRBJ1-2 | . | TRBD1 | TRBV29-1 | CSVGDRVGYTF | TGCAGCGTTGGGGACAGGGTTGGCTACACCTTC
TRBJ1-1 | . | . | TRBV3-1/TRBV3-2 | CASSQGYGDTEAFF | TGTGCCAGCAGCCAAGGATACGGGGACACTGAAGCTTTCTTT
TRBJ1-3 | . | . | TRBV5-5 | CASSLEFYSGNTIYF | TGTGCCAGCAGCTTGGAGTTCTATTCGGGAAACACCATATATTTT
TRBJ1-5 | . | TRBD1 | TRBV24-1 | CATARGQGSNQPQHF | TGTGCCACCGCCCGAGGACAGGGTAGCAATCAGCCCCAGCATTTT
TRBJ1-3 | . | . | TRBV28 | CASSRTDGNTIYF | TGTGCCAGTTCAAGGACAGACGGAAACACCATATATTTT
TRBJ1-2 | . | . | TRBV24-1 | CATSDSGYGYTF | TGTGCCACCAGTGATTCAGGGTATGGCTACACCTTC
TRBJ2-1 | . | TRBD1 | TRBV7-9 | CASSTLGGQGVNEQFF | TGTGCCAGCAGCACCCTTGGGGGACAGGGTGTCAATGAGCAGTTCTTC
TRBJ1-2 | . | . | TRBV2 | CASSRERNRGLNYGYTF | TGTGCCAGCAGCCGAGAACGGAATCGGGGGCTTAACTATGGCTACACCTTC
TRBJ1-2 | . | . | TRBV10-3 | CAISSGTGYYGYTF | TGTGCCATCAGTTCAGGTACAGGCTACTATGGCTACACCTTC
TRBJ1-5 | . | . | TRBV29-1 | CSVGGNMGQPQHF | TGCAGCGTTGGAGGGAATATGGGTCAGCCCCAGCATTTT
TRBJ1-5 | . | . | TRBV5-8 | CASSLTGAGNQPQHF | TGTGCCAGCAGCTTGACGGGGGCCGGCAATCAGCCCCAGCATTTT
TRBJ2-5 | once | . | TRBV30 | CAWSVGLVKSWETQYF | TGTGCCTGGAGTGTAGGGCTAGTTAAAAGCTGGGAGACCCAGTACTTC
TRBJ2-7 | . | . | TRBV28 | CASRPTGINLREQYF | TGTGCCAGCAGACCTACAGGGATAAACCTTCGCGAGCAGTACTTC
TRBJ2-1 | . | . | TRBV15 | CATSSAMGEQFF | TGTGCCACCAGCAGTGCCATGGGTGAGCAGTTCTTC
TRBJ1-1 | . | TRBD1 | TRBV7-2 | CASQKGAMNTEAFF | TGTGCCAGCCAGAAGGGGGCAATGAACACTGAAGCTTTCTTT